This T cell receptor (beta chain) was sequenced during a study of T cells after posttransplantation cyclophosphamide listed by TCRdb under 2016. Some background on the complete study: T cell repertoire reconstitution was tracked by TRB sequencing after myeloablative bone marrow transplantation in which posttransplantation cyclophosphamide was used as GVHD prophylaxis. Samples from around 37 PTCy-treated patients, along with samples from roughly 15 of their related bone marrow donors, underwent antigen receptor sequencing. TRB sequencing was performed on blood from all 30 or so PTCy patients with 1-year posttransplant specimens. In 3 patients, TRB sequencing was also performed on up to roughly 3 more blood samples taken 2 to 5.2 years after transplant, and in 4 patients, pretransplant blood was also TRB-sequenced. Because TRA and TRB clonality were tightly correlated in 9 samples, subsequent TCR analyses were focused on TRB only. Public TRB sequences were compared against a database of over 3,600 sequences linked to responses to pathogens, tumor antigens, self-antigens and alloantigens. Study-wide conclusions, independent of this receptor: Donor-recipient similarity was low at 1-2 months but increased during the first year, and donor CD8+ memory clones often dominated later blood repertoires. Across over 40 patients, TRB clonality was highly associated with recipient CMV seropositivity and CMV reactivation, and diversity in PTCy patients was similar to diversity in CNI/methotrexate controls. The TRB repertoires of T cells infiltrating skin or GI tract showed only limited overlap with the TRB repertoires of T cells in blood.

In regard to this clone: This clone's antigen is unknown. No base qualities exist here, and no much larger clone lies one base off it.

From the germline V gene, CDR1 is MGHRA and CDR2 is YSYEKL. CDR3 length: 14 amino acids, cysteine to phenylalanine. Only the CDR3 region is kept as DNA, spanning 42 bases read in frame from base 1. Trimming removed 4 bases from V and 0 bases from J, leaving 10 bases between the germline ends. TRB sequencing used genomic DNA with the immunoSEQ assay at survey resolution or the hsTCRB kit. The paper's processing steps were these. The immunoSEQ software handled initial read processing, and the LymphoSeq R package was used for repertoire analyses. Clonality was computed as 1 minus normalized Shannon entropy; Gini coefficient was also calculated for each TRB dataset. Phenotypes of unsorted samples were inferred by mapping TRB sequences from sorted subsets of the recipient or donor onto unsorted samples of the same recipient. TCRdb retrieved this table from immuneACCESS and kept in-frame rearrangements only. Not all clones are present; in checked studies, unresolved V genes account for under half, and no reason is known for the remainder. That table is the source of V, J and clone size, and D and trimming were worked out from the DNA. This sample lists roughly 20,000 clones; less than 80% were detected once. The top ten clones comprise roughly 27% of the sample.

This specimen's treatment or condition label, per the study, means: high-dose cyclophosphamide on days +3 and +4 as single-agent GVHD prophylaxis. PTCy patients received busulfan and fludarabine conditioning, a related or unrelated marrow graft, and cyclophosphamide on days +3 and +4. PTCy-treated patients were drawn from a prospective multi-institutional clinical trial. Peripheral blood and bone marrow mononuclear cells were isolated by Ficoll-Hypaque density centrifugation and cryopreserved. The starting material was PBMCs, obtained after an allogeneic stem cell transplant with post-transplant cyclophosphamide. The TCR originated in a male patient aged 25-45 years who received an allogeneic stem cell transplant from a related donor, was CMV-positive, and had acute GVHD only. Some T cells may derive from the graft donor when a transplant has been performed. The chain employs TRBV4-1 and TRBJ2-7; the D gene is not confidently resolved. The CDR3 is CASSPELSSYEQYF. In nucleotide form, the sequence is TGCGCCAGCAGCCCCGAGCTATCCTCCTACGAGCAGTACTTC.